The clone carrying this T cell receptor (beta chain) has a handful of counts. Antigen specificity is unknown. At the DNA level, this CDR3 is encoded by other sequences in the same sample as well. Here immunoSEQ multiplex PCR was the method, and the copy in TCRdb shows in-frame clones only, minus some. The sample lists about 89,000 clones, approximately 80% occurring once. This CDR3 is built from 15 residues. Germline V CDR1 and CDR2: SQVTM, ANQGSEA. V lost 4 bases to trimming and J lost 3 bases; unmatched junction nucleotides: 11. The data were taken from a study of cytotoxic CD8 clonotypes in ibrutinib-treated CLL. The overall study: Within the patient group, roughly 12 were relapsed/refractory and roughly 16 treatment-naive, and 17 were IGHV unmutated. Patients attained approximately 25 partial and 2 complete responses; at median 68 months, around 15 remained remitted while around twelve progressed.

Whole-study results and caveats: Against age-matched healthy donors, baseline clonality ran higher and tracked circulating CD8+ T-cell counts. Higher clonality was seen at ibrutinib response and a return toward baseline at progression.

The source of this sequence is a human donor with chronic lymphocytic leukemia. The starting material was PBMCs, obtained after 12 months of ibrutinib treatment. The chain uses TRBV29-1 and TRBJ1-1; TRBD1 aligns across 7 bases. The CDR3 DNA is TGCAGCGTTGGAGTCCGAGGGGGCGGTCACACTGAAGCTTTCTTT. This codes for CSVGVRGGGHTEAFF. Full variable domain (rest looked up from reference TRBV29-1 and TRBJ1-1): SAVISQKPSRDICQRGTSLTIQCQVDSQVTMMFWYRQQPGQSLTLIATANQGSEATYESGFVIDKFPISRPNLTFSTLTVSNMSPEDSSIYLCSVGVRGGGHTEAFFGQGTRLTVV.